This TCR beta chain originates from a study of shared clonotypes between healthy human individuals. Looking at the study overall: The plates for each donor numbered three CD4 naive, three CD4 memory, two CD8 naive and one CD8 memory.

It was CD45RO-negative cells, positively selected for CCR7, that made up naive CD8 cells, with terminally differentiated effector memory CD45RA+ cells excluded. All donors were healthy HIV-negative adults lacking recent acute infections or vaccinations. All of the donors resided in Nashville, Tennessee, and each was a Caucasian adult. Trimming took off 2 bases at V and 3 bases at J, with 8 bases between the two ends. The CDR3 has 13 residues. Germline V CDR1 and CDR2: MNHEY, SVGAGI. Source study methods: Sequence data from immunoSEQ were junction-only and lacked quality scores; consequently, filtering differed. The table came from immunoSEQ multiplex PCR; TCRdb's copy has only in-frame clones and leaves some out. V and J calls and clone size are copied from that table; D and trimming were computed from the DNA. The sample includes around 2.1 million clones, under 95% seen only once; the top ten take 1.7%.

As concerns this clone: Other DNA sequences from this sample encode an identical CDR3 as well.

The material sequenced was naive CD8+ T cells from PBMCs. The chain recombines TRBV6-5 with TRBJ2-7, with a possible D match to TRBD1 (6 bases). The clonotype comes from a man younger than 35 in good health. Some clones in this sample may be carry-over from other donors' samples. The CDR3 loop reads CASSYGQLYEQYF. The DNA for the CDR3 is TGTGCCAGCAGTTACGGACAGCTCTACGAGCAGTACTTC.